This TCR beta chain emerged from a study of blood T cell repertoires in COVID-19. Participants came from some 23 US areas, aged roughly 18 to 95 years. Trimming took 10 bases from V and 4 from J, leaving 19 bases between them. From germline, CDR1 is SGHTA and CDR2 FQGNSA. The CDR3 runs 15 residues. Sequenced by immunoSEQ multiplex PCR; TCRdb stores in-frame clones only, minus some. Here the sample spans around 180,000 clones, roughly nine tenths being singletons. The sequenced sample consisted of PBMCs or T cells enriched from blood (not recorded which). The chain uses TRBV7-2 and TRBJ2-2; D possibly corresponds to TRBD2 (7 bases). This clonotype originated in a woman in her thirties or forties with acute COVID-19. Here the CDR3 reads CATPRGGGRTGELFF. CDR3 DNA: TGTGCCACCCCTCGAGGGGGAGGGCGCACCGGGGAGCTGTTTTTT.